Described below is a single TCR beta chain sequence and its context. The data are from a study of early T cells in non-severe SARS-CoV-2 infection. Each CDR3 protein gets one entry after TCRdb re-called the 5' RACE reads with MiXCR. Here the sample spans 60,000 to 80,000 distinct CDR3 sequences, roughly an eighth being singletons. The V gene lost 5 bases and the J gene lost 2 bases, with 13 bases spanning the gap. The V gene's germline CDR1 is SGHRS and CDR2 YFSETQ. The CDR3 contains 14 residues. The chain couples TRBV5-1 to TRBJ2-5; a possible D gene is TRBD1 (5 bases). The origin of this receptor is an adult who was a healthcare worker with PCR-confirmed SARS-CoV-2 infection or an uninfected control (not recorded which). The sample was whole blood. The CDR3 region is CASRLGLGQETQYF. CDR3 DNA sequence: TGCGCCAGCAGACTGGGGCTCGGACAAGAGACCCAGTACTTC.